The 2 T cell receptor beta chains reported below all come from one sample, sequenced in a study of tumour-infiltrating T cells in Burkitt lymphoma. Libraries were prepared by immunoSEQ multiplex PCR; TCRdb keeps only in-frame clonotypes and omits some of them. The sample contains 5,000 to 6,500 clones, 9.5% to 13% of which appear only once. Sample: tumor tissue. The source of these receptors is a human donor with diffuse large B-cell lymphoma.

This clone was seen a handful of times. The junction departs from germline at one end; a sequencing error may be responsible. This chain uses TRBV30 with TRBJ1-2; D remains unclear. CDR3 length: 10 residues. Germline V gene lookup returns CDR1 GTSNPN and CDR2 SVGIG (reference sequence). The CDR3 reads CAQDTTGFIF. The CDR3 DNA is TGTGCCCAGGATACAACGGGGTTCATCTTC. Complete variable domain (other parts from reference TRBV30 and TRBJ1-2): SQTIHQWPATLVQPVGSPLSLECTVEGTSNPNLYWYRQAAGRGLQLLFYSVGIGQISSEVPQNLSASRPQDRQFILSSKKLLLSDSGFYLCAQDTTGFIFGSGTRLTVV.

This clone was counted only a few times. The chain has TRBV5-1 and TRBJ1-2; a weak D match, TRBD1 (6 bases). Per germline, CDR1 SGHRS and CDR2 YFSETQ. The CDR3 is 13 amino acids. V gave up 1 base and J gave up 6 bases, with 10 bases separating them. Here the CDR3 reads CASSLTGKDGYTF. The CDR3 coding sequence is TGCGCCAGCAGCTTGACAGGGAAGGATGGCTACACCTTC.